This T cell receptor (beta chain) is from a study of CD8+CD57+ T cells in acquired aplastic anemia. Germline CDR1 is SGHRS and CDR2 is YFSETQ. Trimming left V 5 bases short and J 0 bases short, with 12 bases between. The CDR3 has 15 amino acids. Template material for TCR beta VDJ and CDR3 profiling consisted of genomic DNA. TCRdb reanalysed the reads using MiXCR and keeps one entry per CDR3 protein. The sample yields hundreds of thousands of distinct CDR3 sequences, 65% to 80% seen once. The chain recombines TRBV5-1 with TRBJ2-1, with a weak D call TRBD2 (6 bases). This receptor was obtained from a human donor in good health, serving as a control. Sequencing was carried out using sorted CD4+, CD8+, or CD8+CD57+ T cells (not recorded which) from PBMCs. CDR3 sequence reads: CASSVRRGSYNEQFF. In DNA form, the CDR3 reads TGCGCCAGCAGTGTGAGGCGGGGCTCCTACAATGAGCAGTTCTTC.